This T cell receptor (beta chain) derives from a study of T cells after yellow fever vaccination. Study-wide background: Preparation of fractions with low cell numbers was performed using SMART-Seq v4 Ultra Low Input. Findings and caveats of the study: Compared with primary, the secondary response was weaker and peaked at day 5, not 15. The CD4 compartment and the CD8 compartment contained a small share of clonotypes in common.

This clonotype was seen a few times. Its antigen is as yet unknown. 5'RACE template switching added a universal primer site and UMIs to TCR cDNA. TCRdb re-derived calls from the 5' RACE reads in MiXCR, one entry per CDR3 protein. The data show under 600,000 distinct CDR3 sequences, 20% to 25% seen once. Trimming stripped 5 bases from V and 3 bases from J, with 14 bases between. This CDR3 spans 15 amino acids. The germline V gene has CDR1 MGHDK and CDR2 SYGVNS. The chain links TRBV25-1 to TRBJ1-3; D not certain. The receptor was isolated from a man aged 18 to 29 who received the YFV17D yellow fever vaccine. The sample here was PBMCs, taken less than 25 days after the first yellow fever vaccination. This CDR3 reads CASSNPFESGNTIYF. CDR3 DNA sequence: TGTGCCAGCAGTAATCCCTTTGAGAGTGGAAACACCATATATTTT. Based on the CDR3 plus reference TRBV25-1 and TRBJ1-3, the full variable domain is EADIYQTPRYLVIGTGKKITLECSQTMGHDKMYWYQQDPGMELHLIHYSYGVNSTEKGDLSSESTVSRIRTEHFPLTLESARPSHTSQYLCASSNPFESGNTIYFGEGSWLTVV.